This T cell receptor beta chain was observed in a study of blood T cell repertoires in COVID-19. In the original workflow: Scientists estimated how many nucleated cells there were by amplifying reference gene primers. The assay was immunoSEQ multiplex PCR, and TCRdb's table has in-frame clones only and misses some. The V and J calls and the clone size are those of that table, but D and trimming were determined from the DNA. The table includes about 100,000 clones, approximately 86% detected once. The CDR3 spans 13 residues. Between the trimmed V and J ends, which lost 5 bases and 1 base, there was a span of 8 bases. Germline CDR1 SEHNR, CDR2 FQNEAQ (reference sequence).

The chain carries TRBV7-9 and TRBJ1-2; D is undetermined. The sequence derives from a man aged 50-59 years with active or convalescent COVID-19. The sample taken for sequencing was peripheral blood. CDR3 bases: TGTGCCAGCAGCCCCAGCGTTAACTATGGCTACACCTTC. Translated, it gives CASSPSVNYGYTF.